This TCR beta chain derives from a study of T cell responses to AZD1222 COVID-19 vaccine. Study outcomes and limitations: CD4 TCRs covered the whole spike, strongest at regions 160-218 and 743-854.

Germline V gene lookup returns CDR1 SGHTA and CDR2 FQGNSA. The CDR3 sequence is 16 residues long. V lost 5 bases and J lost 8; bases outside the gene matches: 14. The sample holds one count of this clone. The antigen remains unidentified. Sequenced by immunoSEQ multiplex PCR; TCRdb stores in-frame clones only, minus some. The sample has approximately 150,000 clones, around 93% seen once. The gene calls are TRBV7-2 and TRBJ1-4, with 7 bases that match TRBD1. The origin of this receptor is an adult in good health. Sequences were derived from peripheral blood, sampled on day 0 of AZD1222 vaccination. CDR3 in DNA: TGTGCCAGCAGCCTTTCCAACCTACAGGGGTACGAAAAACTGTTTTTT. This gives the protein CASSLSNLQGYEKLFF.